The rows below give T cell receptor beta chains drawn from one sample of a study of T cell responses to AZD1222 COVID-19 vaccine. TCRdb keeps only in-frame clones here, not all; method: immunoSEQ multiplex PCR. The sample consists of 130,000 to 150,000 clones, just under 95% of them appearing once. The sequences come from peripheral blood, collected on day 0 of AZD1222 vaccination. The receptors derive from an adult in good health. CDR3s include the opening cysteine and the closing phenylalanine or tryptophan. A D gene is named only where the DNA matches it firmly. Clone size is not always given. Where it is, it says once, few, many or a class for expanded clones.

D	size	V	J	CDR3	DNA
.	.	TRBV30	TRBJ2-1	CAWSSGLVTQIQFF	TGTGCCTGGAGTTCGGGGTTGGTCACCCAGATACAGTTCTTC
TRBD1	.	TRBV15	TRBJ1-1	CATSREGGWNTEAFF	TGTGCCACCAGCAGAGAAGGGGGCTGGAACACTGAAGCTTTCTTT
TRBD2	.	TRBV27	TRBJ2-2	CASSLFPGGPTGELFF	TGTGCCAGCAGTTTATTTCCGGGAGGGCCGACCGGGGAGCTGTTTTTT
TRBD1	.	TRBV5-1	TRBJ2-3	CASSTGTATDTQYF	TGCGCCAGCAGCACCGGGACAGCCACAGATACGCAGTATTTT
.	.	TRBV5-1	TRBJ1-5	CASSLGAEGQPQHF	TGCGCCAGCAGCCTGGGGGCAGAGGGGCAGCCCCAGCATTTT
.	.	TRBV15	TRBJ2-7	CATSREGLGYEQYF	TGTGCCACCAGCAGAGAGGGCCTCGGATACGAGCAGTACTTC
.	.	TRBV5-4	TRBJ1-4	CASSPGLREKLFF	TGTGCCAGCAGCCCCGGACTCAGGGAAAAACTGTTTTTT
.	.	TRBV11-2	TRBJ1-2	CASSSPRHYGYTF	TGTGCCAGCAGCTCCCCCCGGCACTATGGCTACACCTTC
.	.	TRBV5-1	TRBJ2-5	CASSLTGHLGETQYF	TGCGCCAGCAGCTTGACAGGGCACTTAGGAGAGACCCAGTACTTC
.	.	TRBV2	TRBJ1-5	CASSDRKGAGNQPQHF	TGTGCCAGCAGTGATAGGAAAGGGGCTGGAAATCAGCCCCAGCATTTT
.	once	TRBV5-4	TRBJ1-2	CASSRKTDLYGYTF	TGTGCCAGCAGCCGAAAGACGGACCTCTATGGCTACACCTTC